The rows below give T cell receptor beta chains drawn from one sample of a study of T cells after yellow fever vaccination. MiXCR, run by TCRdb on the 5' RACE reads, gives a single entry per CDR3 protein. The data contain 300,000 to 350,000 distinct CDR3 sequences, over 8.5% of them singletons. Specimen: CD4+ T cells sorted from PBMCs, collected 45 days after the yellow fever booster vaccination. Source of these receptors: a man between 18 and 29 years old who received the YFV17D yellow fever vaccine. The CDR3 runs from the conserved cysteine through the conserved F or W. Fields, in order: D gene, J gene, V gene, clone size, CDR3 DNA, CDR3 protein. A D gene is named only where the DNA matches it firmly. The listing skips clone size in some rows; elsewhere it reads once, few, many or a size class.

D gene: NA
J gene: TRBJ2-1
V gene: TRBV19
clone size: NA
CDR3 DNA: TGTGCCAGTAGTGAACGACACACCGGGGGGCCCTCCTACAATGAGCAGTTCTTC
CDR3 protein: CASSERHTGGPSYNEQFF

D gene: TRBD1
J gene: TRBJ2-2
V gene: TRBV20-1
clone size: NA
CDR3 DNA: TGCAGTGCTCGGGGACAGGGGTATTCCGGGGAGCTGTTTTTT
CDR3 protein: CSARGQGYSGELFF

D gene: TRBD2
J gene: TRBJ2-5
V gene: TRBV6-5
clone size: NA
CDR3 DNA: TGTGCCAGCAGCCCCGGACTAGCGTGGGGGGAGACCCAGTACTTC
CDR3 protein: CASSPGLAWGETQYF

D gene: TRBD1
J gene: TRBJ2-3
V gene: TRBV28
clone size: many
CDR3 DNA: TGTGCCAGCAGTTCCCTCACAGGGGGTGTTTATACGCAGTATTTT
CDR3 protein: CASSSLTGGVYTQYF

D gene: TRBD2
J gene: TRBJ2-3
V gene: TRBV4-2
clone size: many
CDR3 DNA: TGTGCCAGCAGCCAAGATAGGAGTAGAGGACTAGCGGTCACAGATACGCAGTATTTT
CDR3 protein: CASSQDRSRGLAVTDTQYF

D gene: NA
J gene: TRBJ1-2
V gene: TRBV19
clone size: NA
CDR3 DNA: TGTGCCTCCCGGGGTCAGGGAGGTTATGGCTACACCTTC
CDR3 protein: CASRGQGGYGYTF

D gene: NA
J gene: TRBJ2-1
V gene: TRBV7-9
clone size: many
CDR3 DNA: TGTGCCAGCAGCTTAGGTACCGGGGGGCGCGAAGTTGAGCAGTTCTTC
CDR3 protein: CASSLGTGGREVEQFF

D gene: TRBD2
J gene: TRBJ2-3
V gene: TRBV20-1
clone size: few
CDR3 DNA: TGCAGTGCCCGGGGGGTCGGGTCGCCTGGGGATACGCAGTATTTT
CDR3 protein: CSARGVGSPGDTQYF

D gene: TRBD1
J gene: TRBJ1-1
V gene: TRBV7-9
clone size: few
CDR3 DNA: TGTGCCAGCAGCAAATCCCGGACAGGGGTGATGGGTTTCACTGAAGCTTTCTTT
CDR3 protein: CASSKSRTGVMGFTEAFF

D gene: TRBD2
J gene: TRBJ2-3
V gene: TRBV20-1
clone size: NA
CDR3 DNA: TGCAGTGCGGCTAGCGGGAGAGGGGATACGCAGTATTTT
CDR3 protein: CSAASGRGDTQYF

D gene: TRBD1
J gene: TRBJ2-1
V gene: TRBV29-1
clone size: few
CDR3 DNA: TGCAGCGGCTGGGACAGGTGGAAGTTCGACAATGAGCAGTTCTTC
CDR3 protein: CSGWDRWKFDNEQFF

D gene: NA
J gene: TRBJ1-4
V gene: TRBV5-4
clone size: NA
CDR3 DNA: TGTGCCAGCAGCTTGATGGATCGAGGGGAAGGAAAACTGTTTTTT
CDR3 protein: CASSLMDRGEGKLFF

D gene: NA
J gene: TRBJ1-2
V gene: TRBV27
clone size: NA
CDR3 DNA: TGTGCCAGCAGTTTATCCGACGGCTATGGCTACACCTTC
CDR3 protein: CASSLSDGYGYTF

D gene: NA
J gene: TRBJ1-1
V gene: TRBV5-6
clone size: few
CDR3 DNA: TGTGCCAGCAGCCCCATGGCGGGGGCAGGTGACACTGAAGCTTTCTTT
CDR3 protein: CASSPMAGAGDTEAFF

D gene: NA
J gene: TRBJ2-5
V gene: TRBV21-1
clone size: NA
CDR3 DNA: TGTGCCAGCAGGCTTTATTCGGGGGAGGGAGAGACCCAGTACTTC
CDR3 protein: CASRLYSGEGETQYF

D gene: NA
J gene: TRBJ1-5
V gene: TRBV7-6
clone size: NA
CDR3 DNA: TGTGCCAGCAGCGATAGAGTGGATCAGCCCCAGCATTTT
CDR3 protein: CASSDRVDQPQHF

D gene: NA
J gene: TRBJ1-4
V gene: TRBV6-5
clone size: NA
CDR3 DNA: TGTGCCACTACCAGTGCGATCACAGCGACTAATGAAAAACTGTTTTTT
CDR3 protein: CATTSAITATNEKLFF

D gene: NA
J gene: TRBJ1-2
V gene: TRBV12-3/TRBV12-4
clone size: few
CDR3 DNA: TGTGCCAGCACGAGAGGCTCTTATGGCTACACCTTC
CDR3 protein: CASTRGSYGYTF

D gene: NA
J gene: TRBJ2-3
V gene: TRBV7-7
clone size: NA
CDR3 DNA: TGTGCCAGCAGCTTAACGGACTCAGATACGCAGTATTTT
CDR3 protein: CASSLTDSDTQYF

D gene: NA
J gene: TRBJ2-1
V gene: TRBV5-1
clone size: NA
CDR3 DNA: TGCGCCAGCAGGACTTTCAATGAGCAGTTCTTC
CDR3 protein: CASRTFNEQFF

D gene: NA
J gene: TRBJ1-5
V gene: TRBV6-2/TRBV6-3
clone size: NA
CDR3 DNA: TGTGCCAGCAGGACCGCGGCATCGTTTTTAGATCAGCCCCAGCATTTT
CDR3 protein: CASRTAASFLDQPQHF

D gene: TRBD2
J gene: TRBJ2-1
V gene: TRBV6-2/TRBV6-3
clone size: few
CDR3 DNA: TGTGCCAGCAGTTATAAGCGGGGGGGCCAAGGTACCCATGAGCAGTTCTTC
CDR3 protein: CASSYKRGGQGTHEQFF